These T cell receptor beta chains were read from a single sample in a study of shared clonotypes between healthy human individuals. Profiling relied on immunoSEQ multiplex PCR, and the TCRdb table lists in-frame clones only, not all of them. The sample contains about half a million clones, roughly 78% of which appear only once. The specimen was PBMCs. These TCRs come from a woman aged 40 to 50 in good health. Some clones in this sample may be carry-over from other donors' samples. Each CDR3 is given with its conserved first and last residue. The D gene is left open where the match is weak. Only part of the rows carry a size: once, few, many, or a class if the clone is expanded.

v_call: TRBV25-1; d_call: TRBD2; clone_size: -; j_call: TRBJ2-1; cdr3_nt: TGTGCCAGCAGTGAATCGTTAGCGGGGACTAATGAGCAGTTCTTC; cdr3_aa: CASSESLAGTNEQFF
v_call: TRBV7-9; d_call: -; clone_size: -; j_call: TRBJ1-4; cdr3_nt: TGTGCCAGCAGCTTATCCCGGACAAACGGGGGTGAAAAACTGTTTTTT; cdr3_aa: CASSLSRTNGGEKLFF
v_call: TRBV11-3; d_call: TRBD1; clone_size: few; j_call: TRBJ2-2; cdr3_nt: TGTGCCAGCAGCCCCCGGGACAGGGCGTCTACCGGGGAGCTGTTTTTT; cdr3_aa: CASSPRDRASTGELFF
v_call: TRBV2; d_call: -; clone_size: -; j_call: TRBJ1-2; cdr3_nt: TGTGCCAGCATTCGAAGGGAGGGTGGCTATGGCTACACCTTC; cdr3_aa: CASIRREGGYGYTF
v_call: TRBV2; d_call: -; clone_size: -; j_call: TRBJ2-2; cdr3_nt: TGTGCCAGCACCCCGGACGTTAACACCGGGGAGCTGTTTTTT; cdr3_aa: CASTPDVNTGELFF
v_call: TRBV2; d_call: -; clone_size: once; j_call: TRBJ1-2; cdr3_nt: TGTGCCAGCAGTGTAGTAGTTAACTATGGCTACACCTTC; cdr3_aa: CASSVVVNYGYTF
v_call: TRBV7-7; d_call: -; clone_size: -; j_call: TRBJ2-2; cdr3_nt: TGTGCTAGCAGCATAACAGAGAACACCGGGGAGCTGTTTTTT; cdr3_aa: CASSITENTGELFF
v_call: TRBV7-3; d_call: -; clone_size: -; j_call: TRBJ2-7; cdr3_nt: TGTGCCAGCAGTACGATAAGTGGAGAGCAGTACTTC; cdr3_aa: CASSTISGEQYF
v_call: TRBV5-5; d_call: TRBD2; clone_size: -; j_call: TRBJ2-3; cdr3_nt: TGTGCCAGCAGCTTATTAATAGCGGGAGGCACAGATACGCAGTATTTT; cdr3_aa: CASSLLIAGGTDTQYF
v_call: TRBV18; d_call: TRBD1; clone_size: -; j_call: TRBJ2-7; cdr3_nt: TGTGCCAGCTCACCACCGGGACAGGGCTACGAGCAGTACTTC; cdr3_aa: CASSPPGQGYEQYF
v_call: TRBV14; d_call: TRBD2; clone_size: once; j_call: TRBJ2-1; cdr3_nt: TGTGCCAGCACCGGGACTAACGAGAAGCAGTTCTTC; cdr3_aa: CASTGTNEKQFF
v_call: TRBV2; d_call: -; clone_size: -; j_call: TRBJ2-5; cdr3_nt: TGTGCCAGCACCTCGGGTCACCAAGAGACCCAGTACTTC; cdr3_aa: CASTSGHQETQYF
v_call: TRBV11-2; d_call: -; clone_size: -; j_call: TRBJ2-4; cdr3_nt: TGTGCCAGCAGTGGCCCCGGGACCATAAAAAACATTCAGTACTTC; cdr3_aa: CASSGPGTIKNIQYF
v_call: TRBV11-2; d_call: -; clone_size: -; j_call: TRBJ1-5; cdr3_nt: TGTGCCAGCAGCTTAGACGGAGGCCCGGGGCCCCAGCATTTT; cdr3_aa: CASSLDGGPGPQHF
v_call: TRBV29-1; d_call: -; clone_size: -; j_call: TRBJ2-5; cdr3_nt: TGCAGCGTCCACAGGGTTTCAGAGACCCAGTACTTC; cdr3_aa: CSVHRVSETQYF
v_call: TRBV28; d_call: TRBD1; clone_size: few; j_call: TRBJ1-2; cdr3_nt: TGTGCCAGCAGTCTAAATTCAAGACAGGGCAACTATGGCTACACCTTC; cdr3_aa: CASSLNSRQGNYGYTF
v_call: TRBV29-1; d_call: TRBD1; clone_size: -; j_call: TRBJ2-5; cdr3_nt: TGCAGCGGAGGGACAGGGGGCGCGTCTAGAGAGACCCAGTACTTC; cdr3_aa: CSGGTGGASRETQYF
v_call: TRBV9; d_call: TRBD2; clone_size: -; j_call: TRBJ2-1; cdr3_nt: TGTGCCAGCAGCGTACGGCTAGCGGTTTACAATGAGCAGTTCTTC; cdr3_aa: CASSVRLAVYNEQFF
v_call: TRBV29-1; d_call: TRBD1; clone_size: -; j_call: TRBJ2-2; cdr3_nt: TGCAGCGTGGGAGACAGGGTGGCGAACACCGGGGAGCTGTTTTTT; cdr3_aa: CSVGDRVANTGELFF
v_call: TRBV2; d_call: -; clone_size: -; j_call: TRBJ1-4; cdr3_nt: TGTGCCAGCAGCCGGGGCATTCATGAAAAACTGTTTTTT; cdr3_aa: CASSRGIHEKLFF
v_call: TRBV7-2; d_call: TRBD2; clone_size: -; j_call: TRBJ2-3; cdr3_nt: TGTGCCAGCAGCTTAAGAGAGCGGGGGGGAGGTGGGAATACGCAGTATTTT; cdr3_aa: CASSLRERGGGGNTQYF
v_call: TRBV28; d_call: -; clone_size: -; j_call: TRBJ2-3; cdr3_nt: TGTGCCAGCAGGAGCGAGTCCGGGAGTCCGTATTTT; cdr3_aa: CASRSESGSPYF
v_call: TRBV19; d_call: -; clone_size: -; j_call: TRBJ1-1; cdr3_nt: TGTGCCAGTAGTACGCGGGGGGGGATTGTCCTAAGGAACGAAGCTTTCTTT; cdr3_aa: CASSTRGGIVLRNEAFF
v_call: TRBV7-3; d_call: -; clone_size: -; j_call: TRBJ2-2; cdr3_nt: TGTGCCAGCAGCTTAGGAGTCGGGGAGCTGTTTTTT; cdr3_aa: CASSLGVGELFF
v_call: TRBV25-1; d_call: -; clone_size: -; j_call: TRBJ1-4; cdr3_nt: TGTGCCAGCAGTGAACTGGGTGGGGCAGGGAGCGGGAGTGAAAAACTGTTTTTT; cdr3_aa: CASSELGGAGSGSEKLFF
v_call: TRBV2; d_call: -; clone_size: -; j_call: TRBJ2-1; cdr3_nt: TGTGCCAGCAGGGCCTATATCCTAGATATGAGGCAGTTCTTC; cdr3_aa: CASRAYILDMRQFF
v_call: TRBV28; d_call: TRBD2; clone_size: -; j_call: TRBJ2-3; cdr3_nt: TGTGCCAGCAGCCACGGAGGAGCGGGGGACACAGATACGCAGTATTTT; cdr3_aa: CASSHGGAGDTDTQYF
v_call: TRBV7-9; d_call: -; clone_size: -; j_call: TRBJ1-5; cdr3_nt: TGTGCCAGCAGCTATGGGGGGGGACAGCCCCAGCATTTT; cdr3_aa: CASSYGGGQPQHF
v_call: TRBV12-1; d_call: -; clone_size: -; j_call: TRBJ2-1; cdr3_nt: TGTGCCAGCAGCTTTAAGCGGGTTCCTCCCAATGAGCAGTTCTTC; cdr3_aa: CASSFKRVPPNEQFF
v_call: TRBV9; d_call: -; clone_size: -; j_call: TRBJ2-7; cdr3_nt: TGTGCCAGCAGCGTTAGCCTTGAGAAATCCTACGAGCAGTACTTC; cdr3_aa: CASSVSLEKSYEQYF
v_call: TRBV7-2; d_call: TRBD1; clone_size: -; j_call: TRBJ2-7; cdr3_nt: TGTGCCAGCAGCAAGACAGGGGCAGTGGCCTACGAGCAGTACTTC; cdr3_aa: CASSKTGAVAYEQYF
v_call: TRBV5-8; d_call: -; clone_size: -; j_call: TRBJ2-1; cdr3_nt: TGTGCCAGCAGCTGGCGAGGTACGCCGCCCTACAATGAGCAGTTCTTC; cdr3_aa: CASSWRGTPPYNEQFF
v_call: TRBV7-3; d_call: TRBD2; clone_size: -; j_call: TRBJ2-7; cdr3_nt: TGTGCCAGCAGCTTAACACGGACTAGCAGCTACGAGCAGTACTTC; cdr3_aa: CASSLTRTSSYEQYF
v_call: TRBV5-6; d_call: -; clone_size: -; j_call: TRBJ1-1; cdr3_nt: TGTGCCAGCAGCTTGGGATCGTTAGAGTGGAACACTGAAGCTTTCTTT; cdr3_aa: CASSLGSLEWNTEAFF
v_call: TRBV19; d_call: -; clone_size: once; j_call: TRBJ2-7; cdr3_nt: TGTGCCAGTAGTATAACCGGGTACGAGCAGTGCTTC; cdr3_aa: CASSITGYEQCF
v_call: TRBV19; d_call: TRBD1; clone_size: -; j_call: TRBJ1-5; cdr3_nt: TGTGCCAGTAGTCTCAAGACAGGGGCGCCCCAGCATTTT; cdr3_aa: CASSLKTGAPQHF
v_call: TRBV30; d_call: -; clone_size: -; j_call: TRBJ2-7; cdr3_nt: TGTGCCTGGAGCGGCCGCGGAAAACACGCCTACGAGCAGTACTTC; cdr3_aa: CAWSGRGKHAYEQYF
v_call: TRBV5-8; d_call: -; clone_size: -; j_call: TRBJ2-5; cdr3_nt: TGTGCCAGCAGCTTGGCCGGGGGAGCGACCCAGTACTTC; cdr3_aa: CASSLAGGATQYF
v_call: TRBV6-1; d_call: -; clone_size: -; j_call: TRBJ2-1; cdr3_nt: TGTGCCAGCAGTGAAAAAAGCGGTTCCTACAATGAGCAGTTCTTC; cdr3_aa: CASSEKSGSYNEQFF
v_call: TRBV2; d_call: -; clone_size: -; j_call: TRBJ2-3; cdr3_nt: TGTGCCAGCAGTGATGTCAGCCCAGATACGCAGTATTTT; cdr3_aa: CASSDVSPDTQYF
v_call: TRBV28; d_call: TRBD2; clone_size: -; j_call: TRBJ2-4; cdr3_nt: TGTGCCAGCAGTTTACGCTTCAGGACTAGCGGGACGCGTAACATTCAGTACTTC; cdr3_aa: CASSLRFRTSGTRNIQYF
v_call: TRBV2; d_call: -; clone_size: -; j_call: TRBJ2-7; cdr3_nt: TGTGCCAGCAGTGTGTCCTACGAGCAGTACTTC; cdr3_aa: CASSVSYEQYF
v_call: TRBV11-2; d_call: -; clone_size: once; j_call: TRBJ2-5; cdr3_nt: TGTGCCAGCAGCCCCGGAGCGCAAGAGACCCAGTACTTC; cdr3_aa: CASSPGAQETQYF
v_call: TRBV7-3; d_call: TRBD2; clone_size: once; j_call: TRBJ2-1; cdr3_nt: TGTGCCAGCAGCACAGGACTAGTCGGCAATGAGCAGTTCTTC; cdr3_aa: CASSTGLVGNEQFF
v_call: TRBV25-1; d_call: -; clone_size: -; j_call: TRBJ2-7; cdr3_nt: TGTGCCAGCAGGTCCCAAAGCTCCTACGAGCAGTACTTC; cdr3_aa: CASRSQSSYEQYF
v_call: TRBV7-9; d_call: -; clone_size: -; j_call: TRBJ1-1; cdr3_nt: TGTGCCAGCAGTCCCACACCGGGGCAGATGAACACTGAAGCTTTCTTT; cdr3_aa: CASSPTPGQMNTEAFF
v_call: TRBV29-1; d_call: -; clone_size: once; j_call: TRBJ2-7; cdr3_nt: TGCAGCGTTGTTGGTGGGAGTAGCTCCTACGAGCAGTACTTC; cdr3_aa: CSVVGGSSSYEQYF
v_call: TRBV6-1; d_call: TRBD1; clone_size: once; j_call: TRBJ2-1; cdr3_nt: TGTGCCAGCAGTGAGGGACAGACCGTTGAGCAGTTCTTC; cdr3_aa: CASSEGQTVEQFF
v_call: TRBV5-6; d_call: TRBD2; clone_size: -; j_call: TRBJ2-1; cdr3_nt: TGTGCCAGCAGCTTTAGCCTAGCGGGAGTAAATGAGCAGTTCTTC; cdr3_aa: CASSFSLAGVNEQFF
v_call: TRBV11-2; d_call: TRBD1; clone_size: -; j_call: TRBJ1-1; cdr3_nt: TGTGCCAGCAGCACCCACAGGGGGCGCGGTACTGAAGCTTTCTTT; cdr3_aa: CASSTHRGRGTEAFF
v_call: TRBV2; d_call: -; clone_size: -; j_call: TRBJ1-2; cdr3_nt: TGTGCCAGCAGTACAGGGATCCAATATGGCTACACCTTC; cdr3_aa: CASSTGIQYGYTF